The present entry profiles one TCR beta chain with its context. Its antigen is not identified. Germline values: CDR1 SGHDT, CDR2 YYEEEE. This CDR3 region has 15 residues. This record belongs to a study of monozygotic twins with inflammatory bowel disease. Eight separate reactions per sample served to make cDNA. TCRdb re-called the 5' RACE reads and catalogs CDR3 proteins one per entry, DNA excluded. The data include around 40,000 distinct CDR3 sequences; the top ten clones carry less than 6.5%. Whole-study results and caveats: Varying immunosuppressive regimens may have increased patient repertoire variability. Discordant twins had repertoire similarity that did not differ from that of concordant twins, possibly from limited power.

The sample comprised blood. The rearrangement uses TRBV5-6 and TRBJ2-1; the D call of TRBD2 rests on TCRdb alone, since no DNA is present to check it. The sequence was collected from a human donor with ulcerative colitis or Crohn's disease, or a healthy co-twin of an affected twin (not recorded which). The CDR3 sequence: CASSLLRLAGLEQFF.